This T cell receptor beta chain was recovered during a study of a mutant IDH1 vaccine in newly diagnosed glioma. Study-wide background: Treated patients comprised 62.5% males and around 40% females, mean age about 44 years. The earlier regimen, radiotherapy, temozolomide, or both, was most often both.

Sequenced by immunoSEQ multiplex PCR; TCRdb stores in-frame clones only, minus some. The data contain roughly 68,000 clones, 75% to 85% of them seen just once; the ten biggest clones take up more than 8%. Trimming shortened V by 3 bases and J by 2 bases, and 8 bases separated the two germline ends. CDR1 SGHTA and CDR2 FQGNSA come from the germline V gene. This CDR3 region has 13 residues. The time point: baseline, week 1 (first vaccination visit). Treatment reported: pre-vaccination baseline after standard-of-care therapy. Donors had new WHO grade 3 or 4 IDH1-mutant, ATRX-lost astrocytomas. This clone was observed a single time.

Material: PBMCs, obtained from a glioma patient treated with radiotherapy, temozolomide or both. V gene TRBV7-2 combines with J gene TRBJ2-7; D gene ambiguous. This receptor was obtained from a man aged 50 to 60 with glioma. CDR3 amino acids: CASSLDGTYEQYF. The DNA for the CDR3 is TGTGCCAGCAGCTTGGACGGAACCTACGAGCAGTACTTC.